The 14 T cell receptor beta chains below all came from one sample that was sequenced in a study of technical replicates of blood from a handful of donors. The assay was immunoSEQ multiplex PCR, and TCRdb's table has in-frame clones only and misses some. The table shows roughly 50,000 clones, with approximately 92% occurring only once. What was sequenced was PBMCs. The origin of the receptors is a human donor in good health. Some clones in this sample may be carry-over from other donors' samples.

This chain links TRBV18 with TRBJ1-2; 7 bases fit TRBD1. CDR1 and CDR2 (germline): KGHSH, LQKENI. The CDR3 runs to 14 residues. V shed 5 bases and J 4 bases; nucleotides not matched to a gene: 7. The chain's CDR3 is CASSATGTVYGYTF. The CDR3 DNA follows: TGTGCCAGCTCAGCTACCGGGACAGTCTATGGCTACACCTTC.

V is TRBV5-1 and J is TRBJ1-2; 7 bases agree with TRBD1. J lost 4 bases, V lost 4 bases, and 10 bases had no gene match. CDR1 SGHRS and CDR2 YFSETQ come from the germline V gene. The CDR3 extends over 15 amino acids. This chain's CDR3 is CASSQSTGPGYGYTF. The CDR3 nucleotides are TGCGCCAGCAGCCAATCGACAGGGCCGGGCTATGGCTACACCTTC.

This chain connects TRBV4-3 to TRBJ1-6; D might be TRBD1 (6 bases). The germline CDR1 and CDR2 sequences are LGHNA and YSLEER. The CDR3 covers 16 residues. The V end lost 3 bases, the J end lost 8 bases, and 17 bases lay between the germline ends. The DNA of the CDR3 is TGCGCCAGCAGCCACGTCGGGACACCAAGGGATTCACCCCTCCACTTT. Its protein is CASSHVGTPRDSPLHF.

The rearrangement uses TRBV2 and TRBJ2-1; 9 bases line up with TRBD1. CDR3 length: 13 residues. V gave up 7 bases and J gave up 5 bases; unmatched junction bases: 3. Germline-derived CDR1 and CDR2 are SNHLY and FYNNEI. CDR3 sequence (DNA): TGTGCCAGCACGGACAGGGGCAACAATGAGCAGTTCTTC. Translating gives CASTDRGNNEQFF.

The chain combines TRBV6-5 with TRBJ2-5; tentative D call: TRBD2 (6 bases). Trimming took off 2 bases at V and 1 base at J, with 8 bases between the two ends. The germline V gene has CDR1 MNHEY and CDR2 SVGAGI. The CDR3 contains 14 residues. CDR3 coding DNA: TGTGCCAGCAGTTACGGGACTCTCCAAGAGACCCAGTACTTC. Amino acid sequence: CASSYGTLQETQYF.

The chain links TRBV5-8 to TRBJ2-7, with D perhaps TRBD2 (5 bases). CDR1 is SGHTS and CDR2 is YDEGEE in the germline V gene. Between the trimmed V and J ends, which lost 4 bases and 6 bases, there was a span of 11 bases. This CDR3 is 12 amino acids long. CDR3 coding DNA: TGTGCCAGCAGCCGGAGGTCCGCCGAGCAGTACTTC. Its protein is CASSRRSAEQYF.

This clone was picked up many times. The gene calls are TRBV6-5 and TRBJ1-1; D not certain. The CDR3 consists of 12 residues. V was pared by 4 bases and J by 7 bases, with 10 bases between. The germline CDR1 and CDR2 sequences are MNHEY and SVGAGI. CDR3 DNA sequence: TGTGCCAGCAGTTCCATCACTTATGAAGCTTTCTTT. Its protein product is CASSSITYEAFF.

CDR3 region: CASRGLAGGPTDTQYF. The CDR3 DNA sequence: TGTGCCAGCCGGGGGCTAGCGGGGGGCCCCACAGATACGCAGTATTTT. The genes are TRBV11-2 and TRBJ2-3; 11 nucleotides agree with TRBD2. CDR1 SGHAT and CDR2 FQNNGV come from the germline V gene. The CDR3 spans 16 residues. Trimming took 8 bases from V and 2 from J; bases not matched to a gene: 9.

The chain is built from TRBV6-5 and TRBJ1-6; D unclear. Germline V gene lookup returns CDR1 MNHEY and CDR2 SVGAGI. Trimming cost V 7 bases and J 4 bases, with 5 bases left between them. The CDR3 extends over 12 amino acids. The CDR3 coding sequence is TGTGCCAGCAAGGAGTATAATTCACCCCTCCACTTT. The encoded protein is CASKEYNSPLHF.

This chain links TRBV18 with TRBJ2-7; 11 bases map to TRBD1. The CDR3 sequence is 15 residues long. CDR1 is KGHSH, CDR2 LQKENI, per germline. V was pared by 9 bases and J by 5 bases, with 12 bases of the junction left unmatched. CDR3 DNA sequence: TGTGCCAGTCAACCGGGACAGGGGGGAAAGGACGAGCAGTACTTC. Translation: CASQPGQGGKDEQYF.

The chain uses TRBV4-3 and TRBJ2-3; TRBD2 aligns across 7 bases. This CDR3 comprises 16 residues. Germline loops: CDR1 LGHNA, CDR2 YSLEER. After removal of 4 bases from V and 3 bases from J, the junction contained 10 bases not matched to a gene. The CDR3 sequence: CASSPSAGESTDTQYF. The CDR3 region has the DNA TGCGCCAGCAGCCCCTCGGCGGGGGAGAGTACAGATACGCAGTATTTT.

The V and J genes are TRBV7-3 and TRBJ2-3; TRBD1 agrees at 7 bases. V trimming: 3 bases; J trimming: 6 bases; junction bases outside the gene matches: 6. The CDR3 is 14 residues long. Germline V gives CDR1 SGHTA, CDR2 FQGTGA. The CDR3 loop reads CASSLGTAGDTQYF. The DNA of the CDR3 is TGTGCCAGCAGCTTGGGGACAGCCGGGGATACGCAGTATTTT. Based on the CDR3 plus reference TRBV7-3 and TRBJ2-3, the full variable domain is GAGVSQTPSNKVTEKGKYVELRCDPISGHTALYWYRQSLGQGPEFLIYFQGTGAADDSGLPNDRFFAVRPEGSVSTLKIQRTERGDSAVYLCASSLGTAGDTQYFGPGTRLTVL.

The chain is built from TRBV5-4 and TRBJ2-3; possible D gene TRBD2, 5 bases. The germline V gene has CDR1 SGHNT and CDR2 YYREEE (reference sequence). The CDR3 loop spans 14 amino acids. V lost 0 bases, J lost 6 bases, and 11 bases lay in between. CDR3 residues: CASSLGTEWDTQYF. CDR3 in DNA: TGTGCCAGCAGCTTGGGGACTGAGTGGGATACGCAGTATTTT.

This chain links TRBV18 with TRBJ2-2, with 12 bases that match TRBD2. Germline V gives CDR1 KGHSH, CDR2 LQKENI. This CDR3 spans 19 amino acids. V was pared by 2 bases and J by 3 bases, with 10 bases of the junction left unmatched. CDR3 in amino acids: CASSPLMTSGSGDTGELFF. CDR3 nucleotide sequence: TGTGCCAGCTCACCATTAATGACTAGCGGGAGTGGAGACACCGGGGAGCTGTTTTTT.